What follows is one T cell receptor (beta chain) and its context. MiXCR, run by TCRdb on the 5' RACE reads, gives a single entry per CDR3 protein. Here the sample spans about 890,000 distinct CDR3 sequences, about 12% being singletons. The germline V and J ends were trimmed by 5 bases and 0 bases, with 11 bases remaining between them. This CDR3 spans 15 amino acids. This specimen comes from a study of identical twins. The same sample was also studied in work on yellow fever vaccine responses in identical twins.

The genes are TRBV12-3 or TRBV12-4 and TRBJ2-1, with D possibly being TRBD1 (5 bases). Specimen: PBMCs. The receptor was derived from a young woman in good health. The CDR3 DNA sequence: TGTGCCAGCAGTCTCCGACAGCTCTCCTACAATGAGCAGTTCTTC. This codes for CASSLRQLSYNEQFF.